A selection of T cell receptor beta chains follows, all from one sample in a study of cytomegalovirus exposure and HLA in healthy donors. The assay was immunoSEQ multiplex PCR, and TCRdb's table has in-frame clones only and misses some. This table has fewer than 250,000 clones, 80% to 90% appearing once. The sequenced sample was PBMCs. Source of these receptors: a man in his thirties or forties in good health and CMV-seronegative. Both conserved end residues are part of each CDR3. A D gene is named only where the DNA matches it firmly. A row's size may be missing; if present it is once, few, many or a size class.

j_call: TRBJ2-7
clone_size: -
v_call: TRBV7-8
d_call: TRBD2
cdr3_aa: CASSLARLASSYEQYF
cdr3_nt: TGTGCCAGCAGCTTAGCCCGACTAGCCTCCTCCTACGAGCAGTACTTC

j_call: TRBJ2-5
clone_size: -
v_call: TRBV7-2
d_call: -
cdr3_aa: CASSSGGRSLDRETQYF
cdr3_nt: TGTGCCAGCAGCTCCGGGGGGCGCAGCCTGGATCGAGAGACCCAGTACTTC

j_call: TRBJ1-6
clone_size: -
v_call: TRBV7-8
d_call: TRBD1
cdr3_aa: CASSPDRVYSPLHF
cdr3_nt: TGTGCCAGCAGCCCTGACAGGGTATATTCACCCCTCCACTTT

j_call: TRBJ2-7
clone_size: -
v_call: TRBV5-1
d_call: -
cdr3_aa: CASSSGQTYEQYF
cdr3_nt: TGCGCCAGCAGCTCCGGACAGACCTACGAGCAGTACTTC

j_call: TRBJ1-2
clone_size: -
v_call: TRBV19
d_call: -
cdr3_aa: CASSIYRRNHGYTF
cdr3_nt: TGTGCCAGTAGTATCTACAGGAGAAATCATGGCTACACCTTC

j_call: TRBJ1-5
clone_size: -
v_call: TRBV28
d_call: TRBD1
cdr3_aa: CASRPSGEGAAQPQHF
cdr3_nt: TGTGCCAGCAGACCATCAGGCGAGGGGGCAGCTCAGCCCCAGCATTTT

j_call: TRBJ1-1
clone_size: -
v_call: TRBV6-6
d_call: -
cdr3_aa: CASSYSGSGNTEAFF
cdr3_nt: TGTGCCAGCAGTTACTCCGGATCGGGGAACACTGAAGCTTTCTTT

j_call: TRBJ1-4
clone_size: once
v_call: TRBV28
d_call: TRBD1
cdr3_aa: CASDRGGSTNEKLFF
cdr3_nt: TGTGCCAGCGACAGGGGAGGGTCAACTAATGAAAAACTGTTTTTT

j_call: TRBJ2-2
clone_size: few
v_call: TRBV28
d_call: -
cdr3_aa: CASSLGGASTGELFF
cdr3_nt: TGTGCCAGCAGTTTGGGCGGGGCCAGCACCGGGGAGCTGTTTTTT

j_call: TRBJ1-6
clone_size: -
v_call: TRBV19
d_call: -
cdr3_aa: CASRNYRSSYNSPLHF
cdr3_nt: TGTGCCAGTAGAAACTACAGGAGCTCCTATAATTCACCCCTCCACTTT

j_call: TRBJ1-2
clone_size: -
v_call: TRBV13
d_call: -
cdr3_aa: CASSLRVGGLNYGYTF
cdr3_nt: TGTGCCAGCAGCTTACGGGTCGGGGGGTTGAACTATGGCTACACCTTC

j_call: TRBJ1-4
clone_size: -
v_call: TRBV28
d_call: TRBD1
cdr3_aa: CASSGRAGGLRVLFF
cdr3_nt: TGTGCCAGCAGTGGACGGGCAGGGGGCCTGCGGGTACTGTTTTTT

j_call: TRBJ2-5
clone_size: -
v_call: TRBV19
d_call: -
cdr3_aa: CASSIRVEAGYQETQYF
cdr3_nt: TGTGCCAGTAGTATAAGGGTTGAGGCAGGGTACCAAGAGACCCAGTACTTC

j_call: TRBJ1-3
clone_size: -
v_call: TRBV6-6
d_call: -
cdr3_aa: CASSYGQRNSGNTIYF
cdr3_nt: TGTGCCAGCAGTTACGGACAGCGGAACTCTGGAAACACCATATATTTT

j_call: TRBJ2-4
clone_size: -
v_call: TRBV2
d_call: TRBD1
cdr3_aa: CASSERGPLLF
cdr3_nt: TGTGCCAGCAGTGAGAGGGGGCCTCTCCTTTTC

j_call: TRBJ1-1
clone_size: few
v_call: TRBV25-1
d_call: -
cdr3_aa: CASSEYGGVGTEAFF
cdr3_nt: TGTGCCAGCAGTGAATACGGAGGGGTGGGCACTGAAGCTTTCTTT

j_call: TRBJ1-6
clone_size: -
v_call: TRBV7-9
d_call: -
cdr3_aa: CASRGDYGGSPLHF
cdr3_nt: TGTGCCAGCAGAGGTGACTACGGTGGATCACCCCTCCACTTT

j_call: TRBJ2-3
clone_size: -
v_call: TRBV4-1
d_call: -
cdr3_aa: CASSQPTGLGSTDTQYF
cdr3_nt: TGCGCCAGCAGCCAACCCACAGGGTTGGGGAGCACAGATACGCAGTATTTT